These T cell receptor beta chains were read from a single sample in a study of T-cell reconstitution after alpha-beta-depleted transplantation in children. Using its own MiXCR run on the PCR reads, TCRdb lists one record per CDR3 protein. The table has 450,000 to 600,000 distinct CDR3 sequences, 10% to 15% seen once. The specimen was PBMCs, mostly from graft donor cells, collected 360 days after TCRalphabeta/CD19-depleted stem cell transplant. Source of these receptors: a male patient under 18 who had a stem cell transplant for acute myeloid leukemia, so the T cells may come from the graft donor. Both conserved end residues are part of each CDR3. Each record gives: D gene, V gene, clone size, J gene, CDR3 DNA, CDR3 protein. A D gene is named only where the DNA matches it firmly. Size values are once, few and many counts, or a class for expanded clones, and some rows have none.

-	TRBV29-1	-	TRBJ2-5	TGCAGCGTTGATGTGGGAGTACAAGAGACCCAGTACTTC	CSVDVGVQETQYF
TRBD2	TRBV7-2	-	TRBJ2-7	TGTGCCAGCAGCTCGCAGACTAGCGGGAGGAGCGAGCAGTACTTC	CASSSQTSGRSEQYF
-	TRBV29-1	many	TRBJ2-7	TGCAGCGGAGGCGGGGATCCCTACGAGCAGTACTTC	CSGGGDPYEQYF
-	TRBV7-9	few	TRBJ1-5	TGTGCCAGCACCCGGGGGAACAGCAATCAGCCCCAGCATTTT	CASTRGNSNQPQHF
-	TRBV7-9	many	TRBJ2-3	TGTGCCAGCAGCTTAATGGTGGGGACAGATACGCAGTATTTT	CASSLMVGTDTQYF
TRBD2	TRBV20-1	-	TRBJ2-7	TGCTGTGCTAGAGATGTGGCTAGCGGGAGAGGCGAGCAGTACTTC	CCARDVASGRGEQYF
-	TRBV4-3	few	TRBJ2-7	TGCGCCAGCAGCCAAGATGTATTGGTCGGGCAGGGGTACGAGCAGTACTTC	CASSQDVLVGQGYEQYF
-	TRBV6-2/TRBV6-3	-	TRBJ2-2	TGTGCCAGCAGTCCCCCGGCCGTTTTCCCCGGGGAGCTGTTTTTT	CASSPPAVFPGELFF
TRBD2	TRBV6-5	-	TRBJ2-3	TGTGCCAGCAGTTACTCGACACTAGCGGGAGTTACGCAGTATTTT	CASSYSTLAGVTQYF
-	TRBV7-3	few	TRBJ2-3	TGTGCCAGCAGCTTAACCCGGAGTTCAGATACGCAGTATTTT	CASSLTRSSDTQYF
-	TRBV15	many	TRBJ2-1	TGTGCCACCATCACGGACAGTGAGCAGTTCTTC	CATITDSEQFF
-	TRBV20-1	few	TRBJ2-5	TGCGGCCCGCTCGGCGAGACCCAGTACTTC	CGPLGETQYF
TRBD1	TRBV29-1	-	TRBJ2-7	TGCAGCGTTGCCGGGACAGGTGTTCACGAGCAGTACTTC	CSVAGTGVHEQYF
-	TRBV20-1	many	TRBJ2-2	TGCAGTGCCAGAGACGGACAGTCAGCGAACACCGGGGAGCTGTTTTTT	CSARDGQSANTGELFF
-	TRBV29-1	few	TRBJ2-7	TGCAGCGCAAATGTCTTGTACGAGCAGTACTTC	CSANVLYEQYF
-	TRBV20-1	few	TRBJ2-3	TGCAGTGCTCAGGACAGCACAGATACGCAGTATTTT	CSAQDSTDTQYF
TRBD1	TRBV20-1	-	TRBJ1-1	TGCAGTGCTAGAGTGGGAGGAACAGGGGACACTGAAGCTTTCTTT	CSARVGGTGDTEAFF
TRBD2	TRBV6-5	few	TRBJ2-7	TGTGCCAGCAGTTTCGGACTAGCTGAATCCTACGAGCAGTACTTC	CASSFGLAESYEQYF
-	TRBV27	-	TRBJ2-2	TGTGCCAGCAGTCACCTCGGGGGGCTAACGAACACCGGGGAGCTGTTTTTT	CASSHLGGLTNTGELFF
-	TRBV30	few	TRBJ2-5	TGTGCCTGGAGTAGCGGAGCGGAGACCCAGTACTTC	CAWSSGAETQYF
-	TRBV4-3	few	TRBJ2-7	TGCGCCAGCAGCGCACAGGGTACCTACGAGCAGTACTTC	CASSAQGTYEQYF
-	TRBV7-9	-	TRBJ2-2	TGTGCCAGCAGTCGCGGACCTATCGGGGAGCTGTTTTTT	CASSRGPIGELFF
TRBD2	TRBV27	few	TRBJ2-7	TGTGCCAGCAGTTTTTTCCTAGCGGGAAGCCACGAGCAGTACTTC	CASSFFLAGSHEQYF
-	TRBV29-1	many	TRBJ2-1	TGCAGCGTTGAAGTCCAGGGCAGGGGAGGGCAGTTCTTC	CSVEVQGRGGQFF
TRBD2	TRBV11-1	-	TRBJ2-3	TGTGCCAGCAGCTTAGCGGCGGGACTAGCGGGAAGCACAGATACGCAGTATTTT	CASSLAAGLAGSTDTQYF
-	TRBV24-1	-	TRBJ2-3	TGTGCCACCAGTGATTCTAGTAGGGCAGATACGCAGTATTTT	CATSDSSRADTQYF
TRBD2	TRBV27	-	TRBJ2-7	TGTGCCAGCAGTTTCCTCACCGCTAGCGGGAGCTACGAGCAGTACTTC	CASSFLTASGSYEQYF
-	TRBV6-1	few	TRBJ2-3	TGTGCCAGCAAACAGCCTAGCACAGATACGCAGTATTTT	CASKQPSTDTQYF
TRBD2	TRBV20-1	-	TRBJ2-4	TGCAGTGCTAGGGGCCGTGGGACTAGCGCGAATCAGTACTTC	CSARGRGTSANQYF
-	TRBV28	many	TRBJ1-1	TGTGCCAGCATGTTTACTGGTTTCGTGTGGGGGTCCCCGGGGCTGCACACTGAAGCTTTCTTT	CASMFTGFVWGSPGLHTEAFF
-	TRBV5-1	few	TRBJ1-1	TGCGCCAGCAGCTTGGACGGACTTGAAGCTTTCTTT	CASSLDGLEAFF
TRBD2	TRBV29-1	few	TRBJ2-7	TGCAGCGTCTCAACTAGCGGGAGAACCTACGAGCAGTACTTC	CSVSTSGRTYEQYF
-	TRBV28	-	TRBJ1-5	TGTGCCAGCAGTTTAAACGGAGGGGTTGTCGGCCAGCCCCAGCATTTT	CASSLNGGVVGQPQHF
-	TRBV29-1	few	TRBJ2-3	TGCAGCGTTGAAGATCAGAAACAGGGATGGGGCACAGATACGCAGTATTTT	CSVEDQKQGWGTDTQYF
-	TRBV25-1	-	TRBJ2-2	TGTGCCAGCAGTTTATCCACTAGCACCGGGGAGCTGTTTTTT	CASSLSTSTGELFF
-	TRBV7-9	-	TRBJ2-1	TGTGCCAGCAGCTTATGGGAGAACCACAATGAGCAGTTCTTC	CASSLWENHNEQFF
TRBD2	TRBV20-1	-	TRBJ2-3	TGCAGTGCTAGTAGCGGGACTAGCGGAGGGGATACGCAGTATTTT	CSASSGTSGGDTQYF